A single sample is the source of the 16 T cell receptor beta chains below, sequenced in a study of CD8 T cells in Susac syndrome. Reverse transcription of roughly 0.45 to 1 ug RNA used random hexamers. TCRdb reanalysed the immunoSEQ multiplex PCR reads using MiXCR and keeps one entry per CDR3 protein. The profile covers approximately 190,000 distinct CDR3 sequences, with 90% to 95% appearing a single time and 0.093% taken by the ten largest. Sequenced: CD4+ T cells from PBMCs. These receptors all come from a human donor with multiple sclerosis.

This clonotype has only a few counts. The CDR3 nucleotides are TGTGCCAGCTCGCTCTATGGCTACACCTTC. Translated, it gives CASSLYGYTF. The chain joins TRBV2 to TRBJ1-2; no definite D call. V lost 8 bases to trimming and J lost 4 bases, with 5 bases between them. Per germline, CDR1 SNHLY and CDR2 FYNNEI. The CDR3 has 10 residues.

The chain recombines TRBV9 with TRBJ2-3; 7 bases map to TRBD1. The germline V gene has CDR1 SGDLS and CDR2 YYNGEE. This CDR3 contains 13 residues. Trimming removed 7 bases from V and 5 bases from J; junction bases left unmatched: 7. DNA of the CDR3: TGTGCCAGCTCCGAGGGGGCGGTAGATACGCAGTATTTT. It translates to CASSEGAVDTQYF.

This clonotype showed up just a few times. The genes are TRBV24-1 and TRBJ2-7; 7 nucleotides match TRBD1. With 4 bases clipped from V and 0 bases from J, the junction kept 5 bases outside the gene matches. This CDR3 comprises 15 residues. CDR1 is KGHDR, CDR2 SFDVKD, per germline. CDR3 DNA sequence: TGTGCCACCAGTGACAGGACAGGTTCCTCCTACGAGCAGTACTTC. It translates to CATSDRTGSSYEQYF.

V and J are TRBV18 and TRBJ1-5; perhaps TRBD1 as D (6 bases). The germline V gene has CDR1 KGHSH and CDR2 LQKENI. V was clipped by 3 bases and J by 5 bases, with 8 bases between them. The CDR3 has 13 amino acids. CDR3 protein: CASSPDSDQPQHF. In DNA form, the CDR3 reads TGTGCCAGCTCACCGGACAGTGATCAGCCCCAGCATTTT.

The chain couples TRBV3-1 to TRBJ1-1, with a possible D match to TRBD1 (5 bases). From germline, CDR1 is LGHDT and CDR2 YNNKEL (reference sequence). There are 15 residues in the CDR3. V lost 4 bases to trimming and J lost 1 base, with 13 bases between them. CDR3 loop: CASSPRTGANTEAFF. As DNA, the CDR3 is TGTGCCAGCAGCCCCCGAACAGGAGCGAACACTGAAGCTTTCTTT. The full variable domain, with the rest looked up from reference TRBV3-1 and TRBJ1-1, is DTAVSQTPKYLVTQMGNDKSIKCEQNLGHDTMYWYKQDSKKFLKIMFSYNNKELIINETVPNRFSPKSPDKAHLNLHINSLELGDSAVYFCASSPRTGANTEAFFGQGTRLTVV.

The genes are TRBV20-1 and TRBJ1-5; possibly TRBD1 for D (6 bases). Germline V CDR1 and CDR2: DFQATT, SNEGSKA (reference sequence). V lost 0 bases and J lost 7, with 13 bases in between. The CDR3 has 14 amino acids. The CDR3 reads CSARDRGPQQPQHF. As DNA, the CDR3 is TGCAGTGCTAGAGATCGGGGGCCGCAACAGCCCCAGCATTTT.

V gene TRBV11-1 combines with J gene TRBJ2-1, with D possibly TRBD2 on 5 matching bases. Germline V CDR1 and CDR2: SGHAT, FQDESV (reference sequence). The CDR3 is made up of 13 amino acids. With 3 bases removed from V and 12 bases from J, the gap between germline ends came to 15 bases. CDR3 protein: CASSFEWGDGQFF. The CDR3 coding sequence is TGTGCCAGCAGCTTTGAGTGGGGAGATGGGCAGTTCTTC.

This clonotype was detected a few times. The V and J genes are TRBV30 and TRBJ2-7, with 8 nucleotides matching TRBD1. Trimming took 1 base from V and 3 from J; bases not matched to a gene: 14. Germline V gene sequence: CDR1 GTSNPN, CDR2 SVGIG (reference sequence). The CDR3 consists of 17 residues. CDR3 in amino acids: CAWSATTGALSYYEQYF. DNA for the CDR3: TGTGCCTGGAGTGCCACGACAGGGGCCTTATCCTACTACGAGCAGTACTTC.

The chain recombines TRBV24-1 with TRBJ2-5; D tentatively fits TRBD1 or TRBD2 (5 bases each). This CDR3 spans 15 amino acids. Germline CDR1 is KGHDR and CDR2 is SFDVKD. V lost 3 bases, J lost 1 base, and 11 bases lay in between. CDR3 protein: CATSDRRTRQETQYF. The CDR3 DNA follows: TGTGCCACCAGTGATCGGAGGACACGCCAAGAGACCCAGTACTTC.

The rearrangement links TRBV27 to TRBJ1-2, with no clear D. CDR1 MNHEY and CDR2 SMNVEV come from the germline V gene (reference sequence). The CDR3 is 14 amino acids. V was trimmed by 0 bases and J by 4 bases, leaving 9 bases between them. As DNA, the CDR3 is TGTGCCAGCAGTTTATCCCCAGAGAGCTATGGCTACACCTTC. Amino acid sequence: CASSLSPESYGYTF.

This clonotype has just one count. This sequence joins TRBV20-1 and TRBJ2-1, with D maybe TRBD2 (7 bases). Trimming took off 6 bases at V and 5 bases at J, with 17 bases between the two ends. The germline CDR1 and CDR2 sequences are DFQATT and SNEGSKA (reference sequence). The CDR3 runs 14 residues. The CDR3 loop reads CSAERRGGNNEQFF. The CDR3 nucleotides read TGCAGTGCGGAAAGGAGGGGGGGGAACAATGAGCAGTTCTTC.

The chain couples TRBV30 to TRBJ2-3; 8 nucleotides match TRBD2. Germline CDR1 reads GTSNPN; CDR2 reads SVGIG (reference sequence). V lost 7 bases, J lost 1 base, and 13 bases stayed unmatched. The CDR3 is 16 amino acids. The CDR3 protein is CALGGLATPCTDTQYF. CDR3 bases: TGTGCCTTAGGAGGACTAGCAACACCCTGCACAGATACGCAGTATTTT.

The V call is TRBV19, the J call TRBJ2-6; no clear D gene. V was clipped by 4 bases and J by 13 bases, with 11 bases between them. The CDR3 is made up of 12 amino acids. Germline V gene lookup returns CDR1 LNHDA and CDR2 SQIVND (reference sequence). CDR3 nucleotide sequence: TGTGCCAGTAGTAGACTCATGGGTGTCCTGACTTTC. Its protein product is CASSRLMGVLTF.

This rearrangement joins TRBV18 to TRBJ2-4, with TRBD1 matching 7 bases. The germline V gene encodes CDR1 KGHSH and CDR2 LQKENI. This CDR3 region has 14 residues. V lost 1 base to trimming and J lost 7 bases; unmatched junction nucleotides: 4. The CDR3 loop is CASSPRQGLNIQYF. The CDR3 nucleotides are TGTGCCAGCTCACCACGACAGGGTTTGAACATTCAGTACTTC. The full variable domain, rest sourced from reference TRBV18 and TRBJ2-4, is NAGVMQNPRHLVRRRGQEARLRCSPMKGHSHVYWYRQLPEEGLKFMVYLQKENIIDESGMPKERFSAEFPKEGPSILRIQQVVRGDSAAYFCASSPRQGLNIQYFGAGTRLSVL.

This chain connects TRBV29-1 to TRBJ2-7; possibly TRBD1 or TRBD2 for D (7 bases each). The CDR3 is 12 amino acids. CDR1 SQVTM and CDR2 ANQGSEA come from the germline V gene. V was cut by 6 bases and J by 5 bases, with 14 bases left in between. This chain's CDR3 is CSVRRGRDEQYF. CDR3 coding DNA: TGCAGCGTCCGCAGGGGGAGGGACGAGCAGTACTTC.

V gene TRBV20-1 combines with J gene TRBJ2-1, with D perhaps matching TRBD1 or TRBD2 (5 bases each). Trimming left V 6 bases short and J 6 bases short, with 15 bases between. Germline lookup yields CDR1 DFQATT and CDR2 SNEGSKA (reference sequence). CDR3 length: 13 amino acids. CDR3 in amino acids: CSAPTRGGNEQFF. The CDR3 region has the DNA TGCAGTGCCCCCACCCGGGGCGGCAATGAGCAGTTCTTC.